This entry lists 19 T cell receptor beta chains sequenced from one sample in a study of cytomegalovirus exposure and HLA in healthy donors. Vbeta (60) and Jbeta (13) primers were used in the PCR. Profiling relied on immunoSEQ multiplex PCR, and the TCRdb table lists in-frame clones only, not all of them. This table holds some 160,000 clones, about 70% found once. The sequenced sample was PBMCs. Every receptor here comes from a woman in her thirties or forties in good health and CMV-seronegative.

The chain couples TRBV7-8 to TRBJ2-7; D unresolved. Trimming shortened V by 1 base and J by 4 bases, and 5 bases separated the two germline ends. Germline V gene sequence: CDR1 SGHVS, CDR2 FQNEAQ. There are 12 residues in the CDR3. In DNA, the CDR3 is TGTGCCAGCAGCTTAGTTATTTACGAGCAGTACTTC. Its protein is CASSLVIYEQYF.

This chain joins TRBV6-5 and TRBJ2-7; 9 bases are shared with TRBD1. Germline V lookup: CDR1 MNHEY, CDR2 SVGAGI. J was trimmed by 4 bases and V by 10 bases; bases with no gene match: 11. The length of the CDR3 is 14 residues. In DNA form, the CDR3 reads TGTGCCACCCAGAAGACAGGGGGGATTTACGAGCAGTACTTC. It is translated as CATQKTGGIYEQYF.

V is TRBV6-1 and J is TRBJ2-1, with 8 bases aligning to TRBD1. Trimming cost V 6 bases and J 2 bases; bases outside gene matches: 6. This CDR3 spans 15 amino acids. Germline V gene data show CDR1 as MNHNS and CDR2 as SASEGT. CDR3: CASSSGTGAYNEQFF. The CDR3 DNA reads as TGTGCCAGCAGCTCCGGGACAGGTGCCTACAATGAGCAGTTCTTC.

This chain uses TRBV10-3 with TRBJ1-5; no clear D. Germline V gene sequence: CDR1 ENHRY, CDR2 SYGVKD. CDR3 length equals 15 residues. Trimming removed 3 bases from V and 0 bases from J, with 9 bases in between. CDR3: CAISEHGNSNQPQHF. The CDR3 DNA sequence: TGTGCCATCAGTGAACACGGGAATAGCAATCAGCCCCAGCATTTT.

The rearrangement links TRBV10-2 to TRBJ1-4; D possibly corresponds to TRBD1 (5 bases). The CDR3 has 15 amino acids. The V gene's germline CDR1 is WSHSY and CDR2 SAAADI. Deletions cut 7 bases from V and 8 bases from J, with 20 bases between. CDR3 loop: CASTRGLRANEKLFF. The CDR3 DNA is TGCGCCAGCACCCGGGGACTCCGGGCCAACGAAAAACTGTTTTTT.

The genes are TRBV18 and TRBJ2-3; D possibly corresponds to TRBD1 (6 bases). The V and J ends lost 4 bases and 0 bases respectively, with 14 bases between them. CDR1 is KGHSH and CDR2 is LQKENI in the germline V gene. This CDR3 comprises 16 residues. The CDR3 DNA reads TGTGCCAGCTCACTCAGGGGAGAGAGTAGCACAGATACGCAGTATTTT. Amino acid sequence: CASSLRGESSTDTQYF.

The chain recombines TRBV28 with TRBJ2-2; 9 bases line up with TRBD1. J gave up 3 bases and V 3 bases, and 5 bases lay outside the gene matches. CDR1 MDHEN and CDR2 SYDVKM come from the germline V gene. This CDR3 is 16 amino acids long. The CDR3 region has the DNA TGTGCCAGCAGTTTCGGGACAGGGCTTTACACCGGGGAGCTGTTTTTT. Amino acid sequence: CASSFGTGLYTGELFF.

V is TRBV6-5 and J is TRBJ2-7, with 13 positions matching TRBD2. The CDR3 runs 14 residues. The V segment lost 5 bases and the J segment 6 bases; nucleotides outside the gene matches: 4. Germline V gene data show CDR1 as MNHEY and CDR2 as SVGAGI. CDR3 nucleotides: TGTGCCAGCAGTCCACGGACTAGCGGGAGCGAGCAGTACTTC. Translating it yields CASSPRTSGSEQYF.

This clone was found a few times. The chain recombines TRBV5-6 with TRBJ1-4, with TRBD1 matching over 7 bases. Germline V lookup: CDR1 SGHDT, CDR2 YYEEEE. CDR3 size: 15 residues. V was clipped by 5 bases and J by 5 bases; unmatched bases: 9. DNA for the CDR3: TGTGCCAGCAGTACACCGGGACAGCCGAATGAAAAACTGTTTTTT. Its protein is CASSTPGQPNEKLFF.

The chain carries TRBV10-1 and TRBJ1-1; D remains ambiguous. V was shortened by 3 bases and J by 0 bases, with 17 bases between the two germline ends. Per the germline V gene, CDR1 is WNHNN and CDR2 is SYGVQD (reference sequence). The CDR3 loop spans 17 amino acids. CDR3 in DNA: TGCGCCAGCAGTGATAATAGGTGGAGGGTAATGAACACTGAAGCTTTCTTT. Translation gives CASSDNRWRVMNTEAFF.

This clone was recorded a few times. CDR3 protein: CASSQWSGQINYGYTF. The CDR3 region has the DNA TGCGCCAGCAGCCAATGGTCGGGACAAATAAACTATGGCTACACCTTC. The chain combines TRBV4-1 with TRBJ1-2; D is perhaps TRBD1 (6 bases). Germline values: CDR1 MGHRA, CDR2 YSYEKL. This CDR3 contains 16 residues. V lost 2 bases, J lost 2 bases, and 15 bases lay in between.

This chain links TRBV14 with TRBJ2-1, with D unresolved. Germline assignment: CDR1 SGHDN and CDR2 FVKESK. The CDR3 is 13 amino acids. Between the trimmed V and J ends, which lost 0 bases and 5 bases, there was a span of 5 bases. CDR3 loop: CASSQDQDNEQFF. CDR3 sequence (DNA): TGTGCCAGCAGCCAAGATCAGGACAATGAGCAGTTCTTC.

This clone was recorded once. The CDR3: CASSRKRAFYNEQFF. In DNA, the CDR3 is TGTGCCAGCAGTAGGAAGCGGGCGTTCTACAATGAGCAGTTCTTC. The rearrangement joins TRBV27 to TRBJ2-1, with a tentative D call TRBD2 (6 bases). Germline CDR1 reads MNHEY; CDR2 reads SMNVEV (reference sequence). The V gene lost 5 bases and the J gene lost 3 bases, with 14 bases spanning the gap. This CDR3 is 15 amino acids long.

The rearrangement links TRBV25-1 to TRBJ2-3; D possibly corresponds to TRBD2 (6 bases). Trimming took 3 bases from V and 5 from J, leaving 15 bases between them. CDR1 is MGHDK, CDR2 SYGVNS, per germline. The CDR3 covers 15 residues. The CDR3 loop reads CASSDASGSGDTQYF. Here the CDR3 DNA reads TGTGCCAGCAGTGATGCTTCCGGGAGTGGAGATACGCAGTATTTT.

The chain couples TRBV5-1 to TRBJ2-1; 14 bases line up with TRBD2. J gave up 9 bases and V 4 bases, and 9 bases lay outside the gene matches. The CDR3 loop spans 16 amino acids. Germline V gene data show CDR1 as SGHRS and CDR2 as YFSETQ. CDR3 in amino acids: CASSARGLAGVGEQFF. CDR3 sequence (DNA): TGCGCCAGCAGCGCCCGGGGACTAGCGGGAGTGGGTGAGCAGTTCTTC.

The chain recombines TRBV6-1 with TRBJ1-1; possibly TRBD1 for D (6 bases). Trimming cost V 9 bases and J 1 base, with 15 bases left between them. Germline values: CDR1 MNHNS, CDR2 SASEGT. The CDR3 has 14 amino acids. CDR3 sequence: CASGTLPGNTEAFF. In nucleotides, the CDR3 is TGTGCCAGTGGGACACTACCCGGGAACACTGAAGCTTTCTTT.

This clone came up a few times. V and J are TRBV6-4 and TRBJ2-2, with TRBD1 matching 10 bases. Per germline, CDR1 MRHNA and CDR2 SNTAGT. The CDR3 runs 15 residues. Germline trimming cut 7 bases from V and 3 bases from J; bases unmatched to any gene: 5. The CDR3 DNA follows: TGTGCCAGCACCCCTGGACAGGGGGACACCGGGGAGCTGTTTTTT. This encodes CASTPGQGDTGELFF.

The chain recombines TRBV28 with TRBJ2-2, with 7 bases aligning to TRBD1. Trimming took 4 bases from V and 0 from J; bases not matched to a gene: 5. The CDR3 length is 16 residues. Germline V gives CDR1 MDHEN, CDR2 SYDVKM. CDR3: CASSSTGTANTGELFF. The CDR3 DNA reads TGTGCCAGCAGTTCGACCGGGACAGCGAACACCGGGGAGCTGTTTTTT.

The rearrangement uses TRBV12-5 and TRBJ2-7, with 9 positions matching TRBD1. Germline CDR1 is LGHNT and CDR2 is FRNRAP. Losses at the gene ends were 5 bases for V and 0 bases for J; bases not matched to a gene: 14. The length of the CDR3 is 18 residues. The CDR3 protein is CASGILGQGRLTSYEQYF. The CDR3 coding sequence is TGTGCTAGTGGTATTCTGGGACAGGGTCGATTAACCTCCTACGAGCAGTACTTC.